This T cell receptor beta chain emerged from a study of shared clonotypes between healthy human individuals. Study-wide background: Donors consisted of two women and a few men between 18 and 49. Notes on the study in general: The study generally estimated greater richness for naive than memory subsets. Specimens sampled were limited to blood, with tissue repertoires likely differing.

Regarding this clone: What it recognizes is unknown.

The investigators split CD4+ cells into a CD45RA+ naive subset and a CD45RA-negative memory subset. TCRdb's copy holds only in-frame clones and misses some; the assay was immunoSEQ multiplex PCR. This table has 2 million to 2.5 million clones, about 90% appearing once. Trimming stripped 5 bases from V and 12 bases from J, with 17 bases between. CDR3 length equals 13 residues. Germline CDR1 and CDR2: SGHTA and FQGNSA. The gene calls are TRBV7-2 and TRBJ2-1; weak D call: TRBD2 (6 bases). The receptor comes from a man younger than 35 in good health. Some clones in this sample may be carry-over from other donors' samples. Sequences were obtained from naive CD4+ T cells from PBMCs. The sample's subset: CD45RA+ positively selected. In nucleotides, the CDR3 is TGTGCCAGCAGCCTCTTCAGGGAGGCAGGGCAGTTCTTC. Protein: CASSLFREAGQFF.